A single sample is the source of the 3 T cell receptor beta chains below, sequenced in a study of spatial heterogeneity in lung cancer. A single record per CDR3 protein comes from TCRdb applying MiXCR to the 5' RACE reads. The table shows some 100,000 distinct CDR3 sequences, with 9.5% to 15% occurring only once. Time point indicated: sample taken at primary tumor resection. The source material was PBMCs, sampled at surgery. The receptors shown here come from a male donor with early-stage non-small cell lung cancer.

This clonotype was counted between two and nine times. The rearrangement joins TRBV14 to TRBJ2-7, with D possibly being TRBD2 (6 bases). V was cut by 1 base and J by 2 bases, with 12 bases left in between. From germline, CDR1 is SGHDN and CDR2 FVKESK. There are 15 residues in the CDR3. CDR3 sequence (DNA): TGTGCCAGCAGCCAAGGTTATGGAGGGACCTACGAGCAGTACTTC. Its protein product is CASSQGYGGTYEQYF.

This clonotype showed up just a few times. The V gene is TRBV9, the J gene TRBJ2-3, with D unresolved. This CDR3 has 13 residues. Germline V gene data show CDR1 as SGDLS and CDR2 as YYNGEE. V was trimmed by 3 bases and J by 2 bases, leaving 7 bases between them. This CDR3 is CASSAVFTDTQYF. In DNA form, the CDR3 reads TGTGCCAGCAGCGCCGTTTTCACAGATACGCAGTATTTT.

This clonotype appeared a few times. The chain carries TRBV30 and TRBJ2-1, with a possible D match to TRBD2 (6 bases). The CDR3 totals 13 residues. Germline CDR1 reads GTSNPN; CDR2 reads SVGIG (reference sequence). V lost 4 bases and J 2 bases, leaving 9 bases between the germline ends. The CDR3 loop is CAWKAGTYNEQFF. The DNA of the CDR3 is TGTGCCTGGAAGGCGGGAACCTACAATGAGCAGTTCTTC.